Following are 5 T cell receptor beta chains from one sample sequenced in a study of TIL therapy for anti-PD-1-resistant metastatic lung cancer. Time point given: pre-treatment sample, taken before nivolumab and TIL therapy. Most excised metastases sampled were pleural nodules or supraclavicular lymph nodes. The immunoSEQ assay was v3. Profiling relied on immunoSEQ multiplex PCR, and the TCRdb table lists in-frame clones only, not all of them. The sample comprises more than 20,000 clones, roughly three fifths of which are singletons, and 16% rests with the top ten. This specimen consisted of tumor tissue, obtained at baseline. The receptors derive from a woman aged 30-79 years with non-small cell lung cancer.

V is TRBV7-6 and J is TRBJ2-2; no clear D gene. This CDR3 region has 15 residues. Germline loops: CDR1 SGHVS, CDR2 FNYEAQ. V lost 3 bases to trimming and J lost 0 bases, with 8 bases between them. The CDR3 DNA follows: TGTGCCAGCAGCTTCGCATATCCGAACACCGGGGAGCTGTTTTTT. Encoded protein: CASSFAYPNTGELFF.

The chain uses TRBV20-1 and TRBJ2-7; D not certain. Trimming removed 3 bases from V and 3 bases from J, with 6 bases in between. The CDR3 contains 11 residues. Germline assignment: CDR1 DFQATT and CDR2 SNEGSKA (reference sequence). This CDR3 is CSASRLYEQYF. Here the CDR3 DNA reads TGCAGTGCTAGTCGTCTCTACGAGCAGTACTTC.

The V call is TRBV7-9, the J call TRBJ2-2; D is uncertain. Per germline, CDR1 SEHNR and CDR2 FQNEAQ (reference sequence). The CDR3 is made up of 14 amino acids. Trimming took 2 bases from V and 7 from J, leaving 11 bases between them. CDR3 sequence reads: CASSLPQSYGELFF. The CDR3 DNA sequence: TGTGCCAGCAGCTTACCACAGTCCTACGGGGAGCTGTTTTTT.

The rearrangement uses TRBV6-5 and TRBJ2-7; D not certain. The V gene lost 7 bases and the J gene lost 2 bases, with 18 bases spanning the gap. The germline V gene has CDR1 MNHEY and CDR2 SVGAGI. The CDR3 consists of 15 residues. CDR3 region: CASTKSVIGPYEQYF. The CDR3 DNA follows: TGTGCCAGCACCAAAAGTGTCATTGGGCCCTACGAGCAGTACTTC.

The CDR3 bases are TGTGCCAGCAGCCCCGCGGCCCTAGCGGCAATTTACAATGAGCAGTTCTTC. Its translation is CASSPAALAAIYNEQFF. The chain links TRBV7-9 to TRBJ2-1; 7 bases line up with TRBD2. Germline assignment: CDR1 SEHNR and CDR2 FQNEAQ (reference sequence). V shed 5 bases, J shed 4 bases, and the junction held 14 bases outside the gene matches. The CDR3 runs 17 residues.